What follows is one T cell receptor beta chain and its context. The CDR3 spans 17 residues. The sample comes from a study of blood T cell repertoires in COVID-19. Looking at the study overall: Samples came from the United States, Italy and Spain, spanning acute and convalescent COVID-19.

In the original analysis: By means of reference gene primer amplification, nucleated cell counts were estimated. Here immunoSEQ multiplex PCR was the method, and the copy in TCRdb shows in-frame clones only, minus some. V and J calls and clone size follow that table, whereas D and trimming were derived from the DNA. The table includes approximately 200,000 clones, approximately 83% detected once. V usage is TRBV21-1 and J usage is TRBJ1-2. TRBV21-1 is a known pseudogene. The sequenced material came from peripheral blood. This receptor was identified in a woman aged 60-70 years with acute or convalescent COVID-19. The CDR3 region is CASSKVASGKRCNGYTF. In DNA form, the CDR3 reads TGTGCCAGCAGCAAAGTAGCCTCGGGGAAGAGGTGTAATGGCTACACCTTC.